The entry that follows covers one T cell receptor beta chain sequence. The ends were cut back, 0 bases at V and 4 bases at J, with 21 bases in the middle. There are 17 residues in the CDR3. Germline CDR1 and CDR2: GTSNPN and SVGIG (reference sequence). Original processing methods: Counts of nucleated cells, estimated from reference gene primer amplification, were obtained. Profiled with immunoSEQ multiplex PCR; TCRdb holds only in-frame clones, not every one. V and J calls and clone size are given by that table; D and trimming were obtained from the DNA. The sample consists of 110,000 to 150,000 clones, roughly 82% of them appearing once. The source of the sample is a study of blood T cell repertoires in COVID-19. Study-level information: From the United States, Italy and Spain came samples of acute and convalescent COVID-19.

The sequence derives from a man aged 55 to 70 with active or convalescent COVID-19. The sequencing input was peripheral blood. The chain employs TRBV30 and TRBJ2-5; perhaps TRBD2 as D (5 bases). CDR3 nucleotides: TGTGCCTGGAGTGTATCGAGGGAGCGTTTGGCGGGAGAGACCCAGTACTTC. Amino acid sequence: CAWSVSRERLAGETQYF.